This T cell receptor (beta chain) was identified during a study of blood T cell repertoires in COVID-19. Study-level background: Sites across the United States, Italy and Spain contributed samples from acute and convalescent COVID-19. The cDNA or gDNA used as material had been derived from T cells, B-cell-depleted T cells, or PBMCs.

Per the authors' pipeline: Reference gene primer amplification gave estimated nucleated cell counts. Method: immunoSEQ multiplex PCR; TCRdb's copy keeps in-frame clones and lacks some. For V, J and clone size, that table is used; D and trimming come from the DNA. The data hold about 140,000 clones, with about 86% observed a single time. Germline V gene sequence: CDR1 SGHNT, CDR2 YENEEA. This CDR3 comprises 15 residues. Trimming removed 1 base at V and 5 bases at J, with 14 bases between. The count of this clone is one. This chain uses TRBV11-3 with TRBJ2-5, with D possibly TRBD2 on 6 matching bases. The TCR sequence derives from a woman aged 60 to 75 with acute or convalescent COVID-19. Sample: peripheral blood. Here the CDR3 reads CASSLGALADETQYF. The DNA for the CDR3 is TGTGCCAGCAGCTTAGGAGCACTAGCCGATGAGACCCAGTACTTC.